These T cell receptor beta chains were read from a single sample in a study of siplizumab effects on memory and regulatory T cells. Data came from immunoSEQ multiplex PCR; TCRdb stores just in-frame clones and leaves some out. The table includes around 100,000 clones, about 95% detected once. The specimen was non-Treg CD4+ T cells sorted from blood. These receptors all stem from a human donor in good health. The CDR3 runs from the conserved cysteine through the conserved F or W. The D gene is left open where the match is weak. Only part of the rows carry a size: once, few, many, or a class if the clone is expanded.

NA	TRBD2	TRBJ2-1	TRBV7-3	TGTGCCAGCAGCCAAACTAGCGGTCCCTACAATGAGCAGTTCTTC	CASSQTSGPYNEQFF
NA	TRBD2	TRBJ2-5	TRBV5-1	TGCGCCAGCACCCAAGCGGGAGAGCCCGAGGAGACCCAGTACTTC	CASTQAGEPEETQYF
NA	NA	TRBJ1-6	TRBV4-2	TGTGCCAGCAGCCAAGTAAGACAGACGAATTCACCCCTCCACTTT	CASSQVRQTNSPLHF
NA	NA	TRBJ1-1	TRBV15	TGTGCCACCAGCAGAGGAGCAGGTTCCCCTGAAGCTTTCTTT	CATSRGAGSPEAFF
NA	NA	TRBJ1-1	TRBV18	TGTGCCAGCTCACCCTCGGGGTGGCGACAGTCAGAAGAAGCTTTCTTT	CASSPSGWRQSEEAFF
NA	NA	TRBJ2-7	TRBV28	TGTGCCAGCAGTTTACAGCTACAGTTTGGTGAGCAGTACTTC	CASSLQLQFGEQYF
NA	TRBD2	TRBJ2-7	TRBV2	TGTGCCAGCAGTGAAGGGGGTAGCGGGCCCTACGAGCAGTACTTC	CASSEGGSGPYEQYF
NA	NA	TRBJ2-5	TRBV7-9	TGTGCCAGCAGCTTACTCCTGGTCAGGGCGACTCAAGAGACCCAGTACTTC	CASSLLLVRATQETQYF
NA	TRBD1	TRBJ1-2	TRBV5-7	TGTGCCAGCAGCTACAGGGGGCGAGGCTACACCTTC	CASSYRGRGYTF
NA	NA	TRBJ2-3	TRBV7-3	TGTGCCAGCAGCTTAATGACAGGCACAGATACGCAGTATTTT	CASSLMTGTDTQYF
NA	NA	TRBJ2-1	TRBV7-8	TGTGCCAGCAGCTTCGCTGGCTCCTACAATGAGCAGTTCTTC	CASSFAGSYNEQFF
NA	TRBD1	TRBJ1-2	TRBV19	TGTGCCAGTAGTATAGGGGGACAGGGAAACTATGGCTACACCTTC	CASSIGGQGNYGYTF
NA	NA	TRBJ2-3	TRBV11-1	TGTGCCAGCAGCTTAGCTGTTAGCACAGATACGCAGTATTTT	CASSLAVSTDTQYF
NA	NA	TRBJ1-1	TRBV19	TGTGCCTCCTCAGGGTCGGTGGGGACTGAAGCTTTCTTT	CASSGSVGTEAFF
NA	TRBD1	TRBJ1-2	TRBV30	TGTGCCTGGAATTTAAAAGGGGCAGGACAGGACTACACCTTC	CAWNLKGAGQDYTF
NA	TRBD1	TRBJ2-1	TRBV10-1	TGCGCCAGCAGCAAACAGGGGGCGAGCTCCTACAATGAGCAGTTCTTC	CASSKQGASSYNEQFF
once	TRBD2	TRBJ2-3	TRBV7-6	TGTGCCAGCAGCTTAGGGCTAGCGGGAGCAGATACGCAGTATTTT	CASSLGLAGADTQYF
NA	TRBD2	TRBJ2-1	TRBV4-1	TGCGCCAGCAGGTGGACCGGGACTAGCGGGAGGAATGAGCAGTTCTTC	CASRWTGTSGRNEQFF
NA	NA	TRBJ2-1	TRBV7-9	TGTGCCAGCAGCCCCTACCGGATCGGATCTCCACGGTTCTTC	CASSPYRIGSPRFF
NA	TRBD2	TRBJ2-5	TRBV18	TGTGCCAGCTCATTGAGAGGACTAGCGGGAGAAGGAGAGACCCAGTACTTC	CASSLRGLAGEGETQYF
NA	TRBD1	TRBJ2-5	TRBV19	TGTGCCAGTAGACCGGGACAGAATAAAGAGACCCAGTACTTC	CASRPGQNKETQYF
NA	TRBD2	TRBJ2-5	TRBV7-9	TGTGCCAGCAGGGAAGCGGGAGGGCCGAGAGAGACCCAGTACTTC	CASREAGGPRETQYF
NA	NA	TRBJ1-5	TRBV5-6	TGTGCCAGCAGCTTGGTAGGGGGTAGCAATCAGCCCCAGCATTTT	CASSLVGGSNQPQHF
NA	TRBD1	TRBJ1-2	TRBV18	TGTGCCAGCTCAGGAATCCGGGACAGCTACTATGGCTACACCTTC	CASSGIRDSYYGYTF
NA	NA	TRBJ1-5	TRBV18	TGTGCCAGCACGCCGGGCGCCCCCAGCAATCAGCCCCAGCATTTT	CASTPGAPSNQPQHF
NA	NA	TRBJ1-2	TRBV6-1	TGTGCCACCAACCGGGACCTAAACTATGGCTACACCTTC	CATNRDLNYGYTF
NA	TRBD2	TRBJ2-1	TRBV2	TGTGCCAGCAGTGAATTAGTAGCGGGGTTTAATGAGCAGTTCTTC	CASSELVAGFNEQFF
NA	NA	TRBJ1-4	TRBV5-1	TGCGCCAGCAGCAACCAACCGGGTGAGAGTAATGAAAAACTGTTTTTT	CASSNQPGESNEKLFF
NA	NA	TRBJ2-1	TRBV7-9	TGTGCCAGCAGCGACAGGCGTCGCGGCGATGAGCAGTTCTTC	CASSDRRRGDEQFF
once	TRBD2	TRBJ2-3	TRBV7-3	TGTGCCAGCACCCCGGGGGGAGGCTCAGATACGCAGTATTTT	CASTPGGGSDTQYF
NA	TRBD2	TRBJ2-7	TRBV5-4	TGTGCCAGCAGCTCGCCCCGGACTAGCGGCGAGGGGCAGTACTTC	CASSSPRTSGEGQYF
NA	TRBD2	TRBJ2-2	TRBV27	TGTGCCAGCAGTCCCCGGACTAGCGGGAGGACTGTCGGGGAGCTGTTTTTT	CASSPRTSGRTVGELFF
NA	NA	TRBJ2-2	TRBV11-2	TGTGCCACAGACGAGAACACCGGGGAGCTGTTTTTT	CATDENTGELFF
once	NA	TRBJ2-5	TRBV4-1	TGCGCCAGCAGCCAAGATTCGGGGGACCACGCACCAAAGACCCAGTACTTC	CASSQDSGDHAPKTQYF
NA	NA	TRBJ2-5	TRBV7-3	TGTGCCAGCAGCCCCCGGGGGGACAGAGAGACCCAGTACTTC	CASSPRGDRETQYF
NA	TRBD1	TRBJ1-4	TRBV14	TGTGCCAGCAGCCGCTCGACAGGGACGTTAGAAAAACTGTTTTTT	CASSRSTGTLEKLFF
NA	NA	TRBJ1-5	TRBV19	TGTGCCAGTAGCACCCTTCACGGGAGCAATCAGCCCCAGCATTTT	CASSTLHGSNQPQHF
NA	NA	TRBJ2-7	TRBV11-2	TGTGCCAGCAGCTCAAGGGACATCTACGAGCAGTACTTC	CASSSRDIYEQYF
NA	NA	TRBJ1-2	TRBV19	TGTGCCAGTAGTTCATTCGTGGGCTATGGCTACACCTTC	CASSSFVGYGYTF
NA	NA	TRBJ1-2	TRBV7-9	TGTGCCAGCAGCCCGGGAATTGTTCCCAACTATGGCTACACCTTC	CASSPGIVPNYGYTF
NA	TRBD2	TRBJ2-2	TRBV5-1	TGCGCCAGCAGACTAGCGGGAGGCCGGGAGCTGTTTTTT	CASRLAGGRELFF
NA	NA	TRBJ2-7	TRBV27	TGTGCCAGCAGCACTACCGGACGGACCAACTCCTACGAGCAGTACTTC	CASSTTGRTNSYEQYF
NA	TRBD1	TRBJ1-4	TRBV10-1	TGCGCCAGCAGTCCTTTTAGGACAGGGACCGAAAAACTGTTTTTT	CASSPFRTGTEKLFF
once	TRBD2	TRBJ2-5	TRBV7-2	TGTGCCAGCAGCCCCCCAGGTGGGGAGGGCCAAGAGACCCAGTACTTC	CASSPPGGEGQETQYF
NA	TRBD1	TRBJ2-7	TRBV5-1	TGCGCCAGCAGCCCTAACTCCGGGACAGGAGGCGAGCAGTACTTC	CASSPNSGTGGEQYF
NA	NA	TRBJ1-5	TRBV19	TGTGCCAGTAGTATAGGCCGGGGCGCAGGTCAGCCCCAGCATTTT	CASSIGRGAGQPQHF
NA	NA	TRBJ1-1	TRBV5-1	TGCGCCAGCAGCAGAACAGGGAAAGCCACTGAAGCTTTCTTT	CASSRTGKATEAFF
NA	NA	TRBJ2-7	TRBV11-3	TGTGCCAGCAGCTTGGGGTATCGGGTCGACAACTCCTACGAGCAGTACTTC	CASSLGYRVDNSYEQYF